This entry concerns a single T cell receptor (beta chain). The antigen is unknown. A junction boundary mismatches the germline segment, possibly from a read error. The record originates from a study of cytomegalovirus exposure and HLA in healthy donors. Notes on the study in general: Clonal expansion, a later analysis showed, was greater in HLA-associated TCR beta chains than in equally common others. CMV antigen specificity was confirmed in vitro for a few CMV-associated chains.

Use of 60 Vbeta and 13 Jbeta primers characterized the PCR. This table comes from immunoSEQ multiplex PCR, and its TCRdb copy is limited to in-frame clones, with some not included. This table holds about 130,000 clones, about 74% found once. This CDR3 is built from 16 residues. Per germline, CDR1 SEHNR and CDR2 FQNEAQ (reference sequence). Sequencing input: PBMCs. The chain uses TRBV7-9 and TRBJ1-2; TRBD1 agrees at 7 bases. The receptor's source is a woman between 45 and 60 years old in good health and CMV-seropositive. The CDR3 coding sequence is TGTTCCAGCAGCTCTAACGGACAGGCGCCAAACTATGGCTACACCTTC. Translating it yields CSSSSNGQAPNYGYTF.